This T cell receptor (beta chain) was captured in a study of blood T cell repertoires in COVID-19. Study-wide background: Spain, Italy and the United States supplied samples that represented acute and convalescent COVID-19.

Original analysis: For nucleated cells, counts were estimated from reference gene primer amplification. The assay was immunoSEQ multiplex PCR, and TCRdb's table has in-frame clones only and misses some. Clonal size and the V and J genes are those of that table, whereas D and trimming came from the DNA. The sample includes approximately 170,000 clones, about 85% of them seen just once. The CDR3 covers 17 residues. CDR1 and CDR2 (germline): LGHNA, YNFKEQ. V trimming: 1 base; J trimming: 2 bases; junction bases outside the gene matches: 7. The sequence was obtained from a man aged 65 to 85 who had recovered from COVID-19. J is TRBJ2-2 and V is TRBV4-2; 7 bases are a match to TRBD1. Source material: peripheral blood. This CDR3 is CASSQGGGLLNTGELFF. The DNA for the CDR3 is TGTGCCAGCAGCCAAGGAGGGGGCCTACTAAACACCGGGGAGCTGTTTTTT.